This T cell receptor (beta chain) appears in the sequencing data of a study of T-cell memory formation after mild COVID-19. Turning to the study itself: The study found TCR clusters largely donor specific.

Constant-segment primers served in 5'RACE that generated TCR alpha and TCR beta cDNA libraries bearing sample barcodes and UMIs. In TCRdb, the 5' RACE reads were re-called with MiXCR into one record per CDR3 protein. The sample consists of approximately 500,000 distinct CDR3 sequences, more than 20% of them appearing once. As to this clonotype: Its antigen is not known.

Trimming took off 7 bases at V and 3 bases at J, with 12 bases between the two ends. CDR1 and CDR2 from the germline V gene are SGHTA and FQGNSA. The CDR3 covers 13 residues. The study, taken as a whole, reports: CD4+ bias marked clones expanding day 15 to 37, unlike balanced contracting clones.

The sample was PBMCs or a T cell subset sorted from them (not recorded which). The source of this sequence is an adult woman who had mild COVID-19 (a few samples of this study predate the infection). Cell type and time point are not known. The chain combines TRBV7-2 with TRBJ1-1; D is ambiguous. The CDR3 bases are TGTGCCAGCAAAGTGCAGAGGGACACTGAAGCTTTCTTT. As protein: CASKVQRDTEAFF.